These T cell receptor beta chains were read from a single sample in a study of glioma-infiltrating T cells after dendritic cell vaccination. Clones were sequenced by immunoSEQ multiplex PCR, and TCRdb holds only the in-frame ones, with some missing. Of more than 100,000 clones in the sample, about four fifths were seen once. This material consisted of blood, taken before dendritic cell vaccination. Receptors were obtained from a human donor with glioblastoma. Both conserved end residues are part of each CDR3. The order of the fields is J gene, V gene, clone size, D gene, CDR3 DNA, CDR3 protein. The D gene is left open where the match is weak. A row's size may be missing; if present it is once, few, many or a size class.

TRBJ2-1 TRBV10-3 once - TGTGCCACGTCTGGCGGGTACAATGAGCAGTTCTTC CATSGGYNEQFF
TRBJ2-5 TRBV6-5 - TRBD1 TGTGCCAGCAGTTACTCAAGACAGGGTGTAGGTGAGACCCAGTACTTC CASSYSRQGVGETQYF
TRBJ1-1 TRBV4-1 - - TGCGCCAGCAGCCCAGGCGGAGGGCCGGGCACTGAAGCTTTCTTT CASSPGGGPGTEAFF
TRBJ2-3 TRBV6-4 - TRBD2 TGTGCCAGCAGTGACTCGAGGGTTTCTAGCGGGGAGAGTATTTCAGATACGCAGTATTTT CASSDSRVSSGESISDTQYF
TRBJ2-7 TRBV5-1 - - TGCGCCAGCAGCGGGACCGGGACACGGGTGGCTTACTTC CASSGTGTRVAYF
TRBJ1-1 TRBV6-6 - - TGTGCCAGCAGTTACGCCCAGGGCAAGAACACTGAAGCTTTCTTT CASSYAQGKNTEAFF
TRBJ2-3 TRBV6-5 - TRBD1 TGTGCCAGCAGTGTTGGGACAGAAACAGATACGCAGTATTTT CASSVGTETDTQYF
TRBJ1-3 TRBV30 - TRBD1 TGTGCCTGGGGACAGGAAAGCTCTGGAAACACCATATATTTT CAWGQESSGNTIYF
TRBJ1-6 TRBV6-5 - - TGTGCCAGCCGCTCGGGACTGATGACTTCACCCCTCCACTTT CASRSGLMTSPLHF
TRBJ1-5 TRBV14 - - TGTGCCAGCAGCCAAGCCCACAGTAATCAGCCCCAGCATTTT CASSQAHSNQPQHF
TRBJ2-1 TRBV9 - TRBD2 TGTGCCAGCAGCGTGGGGAGCGGGGGGAGCTCCTACAATGAGCAGTTCTTC CASSVGSGGSSYNEQFF
TRBJ1-5 TRBV2 few TRBD1 TGTGCCAGCAGTTCGGACAGGGGAAGTTATAGCAATCAGCCCCAGCATTTT CASSSDRGSYSNQPQHF
TRBJ2-7 TRBV19 - - TGTGCCAGTAGTATGGGGTCGGGGTGGGTCGGCGAGCAGTACTTC CASSMGSGWVGEQYF
TRBJ2-4 TRBV14 - - TGTGCCAGCAGCCAAGAAATAGCTCGGGACATTCAGTACTTC CASSQEIARDIQYF
TRBJ2-7 TRBV6-1 - TRBD2 TGTGCCAGCAGTGCTGACAACGGCGGGGGGGACGAGCAGTACTTC CASSADNGGGDEQYF
TRBJ1-1 TRBV2 - - TGTGCCAGCAGTGAAGTTCGGGGAATGGCTGAAGCTTTCTTT CASSEVRGMAEAFF
TRBJ1-5 TRBV5-6 - TRBD1 TGTGCCAGCAGCTTGGCTACCGGGACAGGGGAATATAGCAATCAGCCCCAGCATTTT CASSLATGTGEYSNQPQHF
TRBJ2-3 TRBV7-6 - TRBD2 TGTGCCAGCAGCCGAGGACTAGCGGGGGCCTCCACAGATACGCAGTATTTT CASSRGLAGASTDTQYF
TRBJ1-1 TRBV5-4 - - TGTGCCAGCAGGGTGGGAGGGAAGAGGAACACTGAAGCTTTCTTT CASRVGGKRNTEAFF
TRBJ2-7 TRBV6-1 - - TGTGCCAGCAGTGCGTTTGGACAGATCTCCTACGAGCAGTACTTC CASSAFGQISYEQYF
TRBJ2-7 TRBV19 - - TGTGCCAGTCGACCCCGGGGATTTGGCTACGAGCAGGCAAATACCCAGCAGTACTTC CASRPRGFGYEQANTQQYF
TRBJ2-3 TRBV28 - - TGTGCCAGCAGTCGGGGGGATACGCAGTATTTT CASSRGDTQYF
TRBJ2-3 TRBV27 - - TGTGCCAGCAGTTTATCCTACGGGGGAGGAGCAGATACGCAGTATTTT CASSLSYGGGADTQYF
TRBJ2-1 TRBV27 few - TGTGCCAGCAACCCCCGGGACATACTGGGGGATGAGCAGTTCTTC CASNPRDILGDEQFF
TRBJ1-1 TRBV10-1 - - TGCGCCAGCAGTGAGTCGAGAACGGACTCTGAAGCTTTCTTT CASSESRTDSEAFF
TRBJ1-1 TRBV4-1 - - TGCGCCAGCAGCCAAGGCGGGGGGCGCAGGACTGAAGCTTTCTTT CASSQGGGRRTEAFF
TRBJ2-3 TRBV15 - TRBD2 TGTGCCACCAGCAGGCCGGGACTAGCGGGGGGACATACGCAGTATTTT CATSRPGLAGGHTQYF